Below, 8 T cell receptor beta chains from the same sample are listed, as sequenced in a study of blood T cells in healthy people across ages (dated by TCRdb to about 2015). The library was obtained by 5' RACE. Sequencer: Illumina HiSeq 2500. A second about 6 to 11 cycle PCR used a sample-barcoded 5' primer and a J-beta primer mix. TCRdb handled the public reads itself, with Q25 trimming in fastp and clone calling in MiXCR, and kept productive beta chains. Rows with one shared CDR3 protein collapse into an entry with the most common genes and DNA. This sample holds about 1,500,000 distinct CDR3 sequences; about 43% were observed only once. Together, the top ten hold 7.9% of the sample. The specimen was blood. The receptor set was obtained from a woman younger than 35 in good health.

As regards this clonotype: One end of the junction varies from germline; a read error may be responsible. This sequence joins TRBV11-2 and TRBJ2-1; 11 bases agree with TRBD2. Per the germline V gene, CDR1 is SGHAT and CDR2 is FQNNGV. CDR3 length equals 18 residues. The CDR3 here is CASSLSAPGTSGYNEQFF. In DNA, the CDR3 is TGTGCCAGCAGCTTATCGGCCCCCGGGACTAGCGGATACAATGAGCAGTTCTTT.

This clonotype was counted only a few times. The CDR3 reads CASSFAGTGGNEQFF. The CDR3 nucleotides read TGTGCCAGCAGCTTCGCCGGGACAGGGGGCAATGAGCAGTTCTTC. The genes are TRBV7-6 and TRBJ2-1; 11 positions match TRBD1. Germline values: CDR1 SGHVS, CDR2 FNYEAQ. V lost 3 bases and J lost 6; bases outside the gene matches: 4. There are 15 residues in the CDR3.

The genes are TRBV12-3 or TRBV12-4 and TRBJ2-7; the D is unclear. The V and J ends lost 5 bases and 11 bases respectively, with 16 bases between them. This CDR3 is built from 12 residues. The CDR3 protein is CASSPTSYPKYF. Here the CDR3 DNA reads TGTGCCAGCAGTCCCACGTCCTACCCAAAGTACTTC.

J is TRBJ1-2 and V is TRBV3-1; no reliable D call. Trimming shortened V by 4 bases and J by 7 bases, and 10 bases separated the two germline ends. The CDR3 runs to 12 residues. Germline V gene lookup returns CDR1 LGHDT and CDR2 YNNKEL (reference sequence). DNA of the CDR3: TGTGCCAGCAGCCGAACGAAGGGTGGCTACACCTTC. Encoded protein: CASSRTKGGYTF.

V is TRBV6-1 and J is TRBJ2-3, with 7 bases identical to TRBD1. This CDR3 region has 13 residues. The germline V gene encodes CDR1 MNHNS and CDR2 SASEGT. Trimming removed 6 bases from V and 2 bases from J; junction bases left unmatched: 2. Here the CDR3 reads CASRQGYTDTQYF. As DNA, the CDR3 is TGTGCCAGCAGACAGGGGTACACAGATACGCAGTATTTT.

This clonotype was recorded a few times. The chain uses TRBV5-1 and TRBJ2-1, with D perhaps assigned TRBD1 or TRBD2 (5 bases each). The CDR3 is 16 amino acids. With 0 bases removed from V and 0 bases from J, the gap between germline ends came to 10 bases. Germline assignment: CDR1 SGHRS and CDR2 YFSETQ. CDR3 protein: CASSLAGAPSYNEQFF. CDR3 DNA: TGCGCCAGCAGCTTGGCCGGGGCCCCCTCCTACAATGAGCAGTTCTTC.

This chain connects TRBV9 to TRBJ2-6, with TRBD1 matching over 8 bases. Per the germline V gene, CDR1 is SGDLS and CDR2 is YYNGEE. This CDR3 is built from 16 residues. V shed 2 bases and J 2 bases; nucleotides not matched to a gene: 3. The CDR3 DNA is TGTGCCAGCAGCGTCCAGGGGGCGGCTGGGGCCAACGTCCTGACTTTC. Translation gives CASSVQGAAGANVLTF.

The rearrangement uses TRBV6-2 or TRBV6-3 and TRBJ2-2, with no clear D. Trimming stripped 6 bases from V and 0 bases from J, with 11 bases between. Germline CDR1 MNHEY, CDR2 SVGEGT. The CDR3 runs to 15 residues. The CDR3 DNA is TGTGCCAGCAGACTCGAGTCCTCGAACACCGGGGAGCTGTTTTTT. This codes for CASRLESSNTGELFF.